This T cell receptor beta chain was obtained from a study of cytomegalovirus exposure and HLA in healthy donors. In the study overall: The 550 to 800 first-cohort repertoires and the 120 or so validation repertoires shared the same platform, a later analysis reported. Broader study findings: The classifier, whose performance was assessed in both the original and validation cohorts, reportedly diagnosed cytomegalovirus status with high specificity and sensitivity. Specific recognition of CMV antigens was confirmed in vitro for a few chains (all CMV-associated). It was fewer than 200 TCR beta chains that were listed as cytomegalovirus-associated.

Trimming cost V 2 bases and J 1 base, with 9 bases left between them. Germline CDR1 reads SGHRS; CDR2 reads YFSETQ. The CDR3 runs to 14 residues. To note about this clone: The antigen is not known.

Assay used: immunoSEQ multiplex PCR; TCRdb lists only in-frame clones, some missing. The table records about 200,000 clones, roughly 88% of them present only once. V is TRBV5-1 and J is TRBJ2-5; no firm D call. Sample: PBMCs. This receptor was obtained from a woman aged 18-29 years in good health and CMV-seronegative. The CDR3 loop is CASSLSPTQETQYF. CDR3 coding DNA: TGCGCCAGCAGCTTAAGCCCTACCCAAGAGACCCAGTACTTC.